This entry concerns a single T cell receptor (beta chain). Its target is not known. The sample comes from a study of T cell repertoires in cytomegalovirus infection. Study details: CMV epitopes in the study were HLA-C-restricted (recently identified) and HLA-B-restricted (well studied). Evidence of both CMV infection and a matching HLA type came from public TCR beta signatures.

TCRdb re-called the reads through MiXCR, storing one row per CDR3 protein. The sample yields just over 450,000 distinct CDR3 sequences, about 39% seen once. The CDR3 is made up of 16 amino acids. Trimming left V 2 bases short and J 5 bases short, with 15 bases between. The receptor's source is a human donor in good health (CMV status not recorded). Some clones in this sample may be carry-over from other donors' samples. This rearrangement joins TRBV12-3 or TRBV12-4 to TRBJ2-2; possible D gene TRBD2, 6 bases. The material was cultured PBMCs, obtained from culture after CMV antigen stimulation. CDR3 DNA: TGTGCCAGCAGTTTAAAAGGGAGGTGGAAGACCGGGGAGCTGTTTTTT. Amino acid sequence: CASSLKGRWKTGELFF.